The following is a T cell receptor beta chain sequence with its context. Antigen unknown. The data are from a study of cytomegalovirus exposure and HLA in healthy donors. Study conclusions and caveats: The study designated roughly 150 TCR beta chains cytomegalovirus-associated. First-cohort TCR clusters tended to co-occur in the 95 to 150 validation repertoires, a later analysis found.

The table came from immunoSEQ multiplex PCR; TCRdb's copy has only in-frame clones and leaves some out. Here the sample spans about 130,000 clones, 85% to 90% being singletons. V gave up 2 bases and J gave up 4 bases; unmatched junction bases: 6. The CDR3 length is 16 residues. Germline lookup yields CDR1 SGHRS and CDR2 YFSETQ. The receptor was derived from a woman between 18 and 29 years old in good health and CMV-seronegative. V and J are TRBV5-1 and TRBJ2-1, with TRBD2 matching over 10 bases. The source material was PBMCs. The CDR3 DNA is TGCGCCAGCAGCTTTCTAGCGGGGGCCTCGTACAATGAGCAGTTCTTC. Protein product: CASSFLAGASYNEQFF.